This T cell receptor (beta chain) was captured by sequencing in a study of blood T cell repertoires in COVID-19. This CDR3 region has 20 residues. Produced via immunoSEQ multiplex PCR; TCRdb's table is partial and in-frame only. The sample has 200,000 to 300,000 clones, 75% to 90% seen once. Sequencing was performed on peripheral blood. V gene TRBV1 combines with J gene TRBJ1-4. TRBV1 is marked as a pseudogene. The sequence was obtained from a man under 40 with active or convalescent COVID-19. CDR3 coding DNA: TGCACCAGCAGCCCCACGTTAACATCCGGGATACAACCAACTAATGAAAAACTGTTTTTT. The encoded protein is CTSSPTLTSGIQPTNEKLFF.